This T cell receptor (beta chain) was captured in a study of neurological immune-mediated disorders. At least ten counts were recorded for this clonotype. TCRdb re-called the 5' RACE reads with MiXCR, one entry per CDR3 protein. Of roughly 70,000 distinct CDR3 sequences in the sample, around 5% were seen once. V was trimmed by 10 bases and J by 2 bases, leaving 13 bases between them. Germline V gene data show CDR1 as ENHRY and CDR2 as SYGVKD. The CDR3 covers 13 residues. V usage is TRBV10-3 and J usage is TRBJ2-3; tentative D call: TRBD2 (6 bases). Sequencing was performed on PBMCs. This receptor was obtained from a woman between 25 and 40 years old with multiple sclerosis. The CDR3 loop reads CATGTANTDTQYF. In DNA form, the CDR3 reads TGTGCCACCGGGACTGCAAACACAGATACGCAGTATTTT.